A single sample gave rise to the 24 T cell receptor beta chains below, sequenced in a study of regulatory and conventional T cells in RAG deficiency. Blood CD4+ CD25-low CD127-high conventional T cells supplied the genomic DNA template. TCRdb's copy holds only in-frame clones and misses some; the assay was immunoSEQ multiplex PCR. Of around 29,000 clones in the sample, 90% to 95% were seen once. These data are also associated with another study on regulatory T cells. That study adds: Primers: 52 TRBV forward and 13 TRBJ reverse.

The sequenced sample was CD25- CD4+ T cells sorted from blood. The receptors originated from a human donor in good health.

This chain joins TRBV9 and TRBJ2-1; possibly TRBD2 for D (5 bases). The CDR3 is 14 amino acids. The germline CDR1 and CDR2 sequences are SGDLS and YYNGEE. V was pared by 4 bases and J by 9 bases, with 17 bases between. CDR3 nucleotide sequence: TGTGCCAGCAGCCTTCTGACTCGCGGAGGTGAGCAGTTCTTC. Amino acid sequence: CASSLLTRGGEQFF.

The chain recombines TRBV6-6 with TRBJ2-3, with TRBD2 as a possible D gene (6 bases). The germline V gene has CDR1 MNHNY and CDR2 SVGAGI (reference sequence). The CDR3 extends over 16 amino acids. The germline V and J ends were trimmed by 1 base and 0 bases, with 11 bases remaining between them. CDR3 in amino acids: CASSYYFGGSTDTQYF. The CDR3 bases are TGTGCCAGCAGTTACTATTTCGGGGGAAGCACAGATACGCAGTATTTT.

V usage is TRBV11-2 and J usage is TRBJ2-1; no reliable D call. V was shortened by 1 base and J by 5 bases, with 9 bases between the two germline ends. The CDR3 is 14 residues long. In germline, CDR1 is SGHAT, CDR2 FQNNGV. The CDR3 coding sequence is TGTGCCAGCAGCTTAGGCATAGCAGACAATGAGCAGTTCTTC. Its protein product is CASSLGIADNEQFF. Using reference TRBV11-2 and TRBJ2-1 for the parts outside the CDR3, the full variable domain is EAGVAQSPRYKIIEKRQSVAFWCNPISGHATLYWYQQILGQGPKLLIQFQNNGVVDDSQLPKDRFSAERLKGVDSTLKIQPAKLEDSAVYLCASSLGIADNEQFFGPGTRLTVL.

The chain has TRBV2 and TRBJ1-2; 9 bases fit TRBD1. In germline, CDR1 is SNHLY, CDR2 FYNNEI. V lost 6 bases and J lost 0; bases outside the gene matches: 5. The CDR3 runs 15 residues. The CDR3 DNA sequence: TGTGCCAGCAGGGTACAGGGGGCAGCTAACTATGGCTACACCTTC. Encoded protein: CASRVQGAANYGYTF.

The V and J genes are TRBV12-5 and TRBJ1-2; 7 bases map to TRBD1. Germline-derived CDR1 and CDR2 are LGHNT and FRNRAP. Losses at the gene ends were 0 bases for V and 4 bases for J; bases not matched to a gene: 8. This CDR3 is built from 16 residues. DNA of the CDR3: TGTGCTAGTGGTTTGGTAACCGGGACAGTAATCTATGGCTACACCTTC. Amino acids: CASGLVTGTVIYGYTF. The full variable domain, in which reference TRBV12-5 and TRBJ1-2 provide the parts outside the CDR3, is DARVTQTPRHKVTEMGQEVTMRCQPILGHNTVFWYRQTMMQGLELLAYFRNRAPLDDSGMPKDRFSAEMPDATLATLKIQPSEPRDSAVYFCASGLVTGTVIYGYTFGSGTRLTVV.

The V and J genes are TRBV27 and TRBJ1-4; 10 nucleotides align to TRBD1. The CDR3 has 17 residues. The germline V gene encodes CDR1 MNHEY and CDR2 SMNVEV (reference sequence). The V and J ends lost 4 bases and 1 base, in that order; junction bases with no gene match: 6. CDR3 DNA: TGTGCCAGCAGTTCGCGGGACAGGGGTAGAACTAATGAAAAACTGTTTTTT. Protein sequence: CASSSRDRGRTNEKLFF.

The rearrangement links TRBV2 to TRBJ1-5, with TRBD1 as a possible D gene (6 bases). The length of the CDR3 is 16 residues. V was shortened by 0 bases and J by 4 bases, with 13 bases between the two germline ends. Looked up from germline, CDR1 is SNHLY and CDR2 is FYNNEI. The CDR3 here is CASSEALPGANQPQHF. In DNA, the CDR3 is TGTGCCAGCAGTGAAGCGCTTCCAGGGGCTAATCAGCCCCAGCATTTT. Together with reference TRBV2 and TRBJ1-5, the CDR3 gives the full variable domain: EPEVTQTPSHQVTQMGQEVILRCVPISNHLYFYWYRQILGQKVEFLVSFYNNEISEKSEIFDDQFSVERPDGSNFTLKIRSTKLEDSAMYFCASSEALPGANQPQHFGDGTRLSIL.

The CDR3 bases are TGTGCCAGCAGCTTAGCGCGGCAGAGAAATCAGCCCCAGCATTTT. Residues: CASSLARQRNQPQHF. The chain carries TRBV7-7 and TRBJ1-5; no clear D gene. The germline gives CDR1 SSHAT, CDR2 FNYEAQ (reference sequence). Trimming removed 0 bases at V and 4 bases at J, with 10 bases between. CDR3 size: 15 residues.

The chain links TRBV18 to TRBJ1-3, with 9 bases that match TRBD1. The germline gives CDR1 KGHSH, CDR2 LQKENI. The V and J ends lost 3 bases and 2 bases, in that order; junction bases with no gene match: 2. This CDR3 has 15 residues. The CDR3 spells CASSPGQGAGNTIYF. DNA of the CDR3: TGTGCCAGCTCACCGGGACAGGGCGCTGGAAACACCATATATTTT.

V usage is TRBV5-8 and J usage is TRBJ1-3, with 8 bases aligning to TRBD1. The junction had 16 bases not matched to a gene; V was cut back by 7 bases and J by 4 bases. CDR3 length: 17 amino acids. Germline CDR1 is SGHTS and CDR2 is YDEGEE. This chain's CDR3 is CASCFPGGPGFGNTIYF. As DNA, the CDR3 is TGTGCCAGCTGTTTCCCAGGGGGCCCTGGGTTCGGAAACACCATATATTTT.

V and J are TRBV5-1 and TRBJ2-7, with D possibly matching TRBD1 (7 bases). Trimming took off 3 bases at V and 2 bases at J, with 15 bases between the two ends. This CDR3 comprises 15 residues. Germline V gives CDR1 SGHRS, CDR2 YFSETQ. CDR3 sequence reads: CASSWAGQITYEQYF. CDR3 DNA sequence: TGCGCCAGCAGCTGGGCGGGACAGATAACCTACGAGCAGTACTTC.

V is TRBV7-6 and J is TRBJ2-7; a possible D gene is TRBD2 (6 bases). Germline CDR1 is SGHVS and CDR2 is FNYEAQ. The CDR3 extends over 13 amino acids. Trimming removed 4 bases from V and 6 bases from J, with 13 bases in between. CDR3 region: CASSSLGGSEQYF. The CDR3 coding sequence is TGTGCCAGCAGCTCTCTCGGAGGGTCCGAGCAGTACTTC.

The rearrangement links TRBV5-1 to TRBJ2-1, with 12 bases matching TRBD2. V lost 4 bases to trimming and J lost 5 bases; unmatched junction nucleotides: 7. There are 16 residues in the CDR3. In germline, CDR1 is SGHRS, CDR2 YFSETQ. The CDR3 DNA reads TGCGCCAGCAGCCCTACTAGCGGGGGGAGCAACAATGAGCAGTTCTTC. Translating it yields CASSPTSGGSNNEQFF.

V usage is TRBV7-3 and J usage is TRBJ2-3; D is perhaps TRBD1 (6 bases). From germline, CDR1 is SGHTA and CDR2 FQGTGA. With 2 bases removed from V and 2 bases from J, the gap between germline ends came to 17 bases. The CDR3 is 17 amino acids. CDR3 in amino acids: CASSLFSGTPSTDTQYF. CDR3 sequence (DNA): TGTGCCAGCAGCTTATTTTCCGGGACACCCTCCACAGATACGCAGTATTTT.

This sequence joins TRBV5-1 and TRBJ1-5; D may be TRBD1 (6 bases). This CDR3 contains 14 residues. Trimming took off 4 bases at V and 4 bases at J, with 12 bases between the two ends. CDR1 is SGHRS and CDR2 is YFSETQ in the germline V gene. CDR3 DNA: TGCGCCAGCAGCGTAGGGACAAATAATCAGCCCCAGCATTTT. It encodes CASSVGTNNQPQHF.

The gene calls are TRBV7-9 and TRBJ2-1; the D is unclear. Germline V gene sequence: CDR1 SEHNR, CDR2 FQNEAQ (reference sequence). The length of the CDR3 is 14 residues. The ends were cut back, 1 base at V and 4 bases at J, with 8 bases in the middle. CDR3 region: CASSLGSQYNEQFF. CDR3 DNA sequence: TGTGCCAGCAGCTTAGGGTCACAGTACAATGAGCAGTTCTTC.

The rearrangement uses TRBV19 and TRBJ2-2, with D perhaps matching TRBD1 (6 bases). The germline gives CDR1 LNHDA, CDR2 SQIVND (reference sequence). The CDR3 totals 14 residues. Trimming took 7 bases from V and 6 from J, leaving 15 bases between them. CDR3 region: CASTRGRAAGELFF. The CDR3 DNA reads TGTGCCAGTACCAGGGGCCGAGCCGCCGGGGAGCTGTTTTTT.

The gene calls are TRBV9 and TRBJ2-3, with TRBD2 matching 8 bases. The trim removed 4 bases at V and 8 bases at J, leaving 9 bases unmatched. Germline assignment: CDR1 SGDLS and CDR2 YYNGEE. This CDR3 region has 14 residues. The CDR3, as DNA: TGTGCCAGCAGCTCCCCGGGACTAGTGGCTACGCAGTATTTT. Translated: CASSSPGLVATQYF.

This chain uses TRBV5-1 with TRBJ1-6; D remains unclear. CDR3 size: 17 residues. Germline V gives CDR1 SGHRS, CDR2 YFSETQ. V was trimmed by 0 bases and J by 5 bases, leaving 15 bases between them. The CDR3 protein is CASSLDLARSNNSPLHF. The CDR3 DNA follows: TGCGCCAGCAGCTTGGACCTTGCCAGGTCGAATAATTCACCCCTCCACTTT.

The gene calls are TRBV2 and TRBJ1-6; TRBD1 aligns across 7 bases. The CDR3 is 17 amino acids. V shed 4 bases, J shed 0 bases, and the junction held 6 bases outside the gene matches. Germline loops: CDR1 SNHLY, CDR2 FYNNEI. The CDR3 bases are TGTGCCAGCAGTGCGGCGGACAGGAGCTCCTATAATTCACCCCTCCACTTT. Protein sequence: CASSAADRSSYNSPLHF. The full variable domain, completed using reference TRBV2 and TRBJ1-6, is EPEVTQTPSHQVTQMGQEVILRCVPISNHLYFYWYRQILGQKVEFLVSFYNNEISEKSEIFDDQFSVERPDGSNFTLKIRSTKLEDSAMYFCASSAADRSSYNSPLHFGNGTRLTVT.

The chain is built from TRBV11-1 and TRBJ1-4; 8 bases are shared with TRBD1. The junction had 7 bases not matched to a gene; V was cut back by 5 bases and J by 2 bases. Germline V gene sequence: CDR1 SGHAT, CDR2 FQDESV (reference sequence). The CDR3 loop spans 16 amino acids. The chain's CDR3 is CASSPDRGRTNEKLFF. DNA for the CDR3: TGTGCCAGCAGCCCCGACAGGGGAAGGACTAATGAAAAACTGTTTTTT.

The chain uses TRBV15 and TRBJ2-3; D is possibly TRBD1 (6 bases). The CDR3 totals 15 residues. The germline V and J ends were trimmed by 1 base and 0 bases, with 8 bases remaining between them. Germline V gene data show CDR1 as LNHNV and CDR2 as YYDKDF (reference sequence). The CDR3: CATSRGGPSTDTQYF. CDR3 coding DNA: TGTGCCACCAGCAGAGGGGGGCCTAGCACAGATACGCAGTATTTT.

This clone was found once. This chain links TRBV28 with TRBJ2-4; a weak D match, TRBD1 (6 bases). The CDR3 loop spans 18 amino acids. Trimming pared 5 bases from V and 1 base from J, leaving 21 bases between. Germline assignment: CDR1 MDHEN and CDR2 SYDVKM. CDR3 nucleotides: TGTGCCAGCAGTCCGCGCAGAGGGCAGGGGTCTGCCAAAAACATTCAGTACTTC. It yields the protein CASSPRRGQGSAKNIQYF.

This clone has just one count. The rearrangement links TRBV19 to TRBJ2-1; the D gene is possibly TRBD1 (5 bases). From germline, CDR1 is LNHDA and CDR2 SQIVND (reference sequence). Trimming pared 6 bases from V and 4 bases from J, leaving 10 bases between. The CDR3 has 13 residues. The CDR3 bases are TGTGCCAGTAGGCAGGGTAGGTACAATGAGCAGTTCTTC. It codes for CASRQGRYNEQFF.